The 17 T cell receptor beta chains below come from one sample, sequenced in a study of blood T cells in healthy people across ages. The authors ran a second PCR of roughly 6 to 12 cycles using a sample-barcoded 5' primer and a J-beta primer mix. TCRdb reanalysed the 5' RACE reads using MiXCR and keeps one entry per CDR3 protein. There are about 1.8 million distinct CDR3 sequences in the sample; just under 50% occur only once, and over 2% lies in the top ten. The sequenced sample consisted of blood. These receptors all come from a woman in her thirties or forties in good health.

This chain uses TRBV6-2 or TRBV6-3 with TRBJ2-3, with D perhaps matching TRBD2 (6 bases). CDR3 size: 15 residues. Trimming removed 4 bases from V and 2 bases from J, with 13 bases in between. The germline V gene encodes CDR1 MNHEY and CDR2 SVGEGT. The chain's CDR3 is CASSSGDLFTDTQYF. CDR3 bases: TGTGCCAGCAGTTCGGGGGACTTATTCACAGATACGCAGTATTTT.

The chain uses TRBV20-1 and TRBJ2-5, with TRBD2 matching 7 bases. V dropped 2 bases and J dropped 11; count of bases not matched to a gene: 17. The CDR3 runs to 15 residues. CDR1 is DFQATT and CDR2 is SNEGSKA in the germline V gene (reference sequence). DNA for the CDR3: TGCAGTGCTAGATCTCCGGGACTATCCCCCAGCGAACAGTACTTC. It codes for CSARSPGLSPSEQYF.

This clonotype was observed a few times. The rearrangement links TRBV6-6 to TRBJ2-7; perhaps TRBD2 as D (6 bases). Looked up from germline, CDR1 is MNHNY and CDR2 is SVGAGI (reference sequence). This CDR3 has 15 amino acids. Trimming stripped 6 bases from V and 0 bases from J, with 15 bases between. The CDR3 reads CASSFWDSASYEQYF. CDR3 DNA: TGTGCCAGCAGCTTCTGGGACTCCGCCTCCTACGAGCAGTACTTC.

This clonotype was counted between two and nine times. The rearrangement links TRBV20-1 to TRBJ1-2; no definite D call. V was clipped by 5 bases and J by 0 bases, with 13 bases between them. The CDR3 covers 14 residues. The germline CDR1 and CDR2 sequences are DFQATT and SNEGSKA (reference sequence). The DNA for the CDR3 is TGCAGTGCTCCAGACGGAAAAGCTAACTATGGCTACACCTTC. It specifies CSAPDGKANYGYTF.

The genes are TRBV24-1 and TRBJ2-2; 9 bases map to TRBD1. The CDR3 covers 16 residues. V dropped 9 bases and J dropped 0; count of bases not matched to a gene: 7. Per germline, CDR1 KGHDR and CDR2 SFDVKD. The DNA of the CDR3 is TGTGCCACCTCTCGGGGACAGGGCACGAACACCGGGGAGCTGTTTTTT. It encodes CATSRGQGTNTGELFF.

This clonotype was seen more than once but under ten times. The rearrangement uses TRBV2 and TRBJ2-7, with 9 bases lining up with TRBD1. This CDR3 comprises 16 residues. The J segment lost 6 bases and the V segment lost 8 bases, leaving 17 bases of the junction unmatched. Germline V gives CDR1 SNHLY, CDR2 FYNNEI. CDR3 sequence: CASEGQGHPTTVEQYF. The CDR3 region has the DNA TGTGCCAGCGAGGGACAGGGCCACCCCACAACTGTCGAGCAGTACTTC.

The chain has TRBV5-1 and TRBJ2-1, with D unresolved. V was trimmed by 4 bases and J by 5 bases, leaving 22 bases between them. Germline V gene sequence: CDR1 SGHRS, CDR2 YFSETQ. The CDR3 has 17 residues. CDR3 bases: TGCGCCAGCAGCCCGTACAACACGGAGAGGCTTCACAATGAGCAGTTCTTC. Translation: CASSPYNTERLHNEQFF.

This clonotype was detected only a few times. V usage is TRBV6-6 and J usage is TRBJ2-4; TRBD2 matches 10 bases. The CDR3 is 14 residues long. The J segment lost 13 bases and the V segment lost 6 bases, leaving 12 bases of the junction unmatched. Germline V CDR1 and CDR2: MNHNY, SVGAGI (reference sequence). CDR3 nucleotide sequence: TGTGCCAGCAGATGGACTAGCGGCACAGGGGAGCAGTACTTC. Translating gives CASRWTSGTGEQYF.

This clonotype has more than one count but fewer than ten. The V and J genes are TRBV4-2 and TRBJ1-6; a weak D match, TRBD1 (6 bases). V was shortened by 0 bases and J by 7 bases, with 13 bases between the two germline ends. This CDR3 has 16 amino acids. From germline, CDR1 is LGHNA and CDR2 YNFKEQ. CDR3 bases: TGTGCCAGCAGCCAAGATCCGGCAGGGGAGAATTCACCCCTCCACTTT. Residues: CASSQDPAGENSPLHF.

V and J are TRBV7-2 and TRBJ2-7; 8 bases agree with TRBD1. The junction had 9 bases not matched to a gene; V was cut back by 1 base and J by 7 bases. The CDR3 loop spans 15 amino acids. CDR1 SGHTA and CDR2 FQGNSA come from the germline V gene. The CDR3: CASSLGSQGAVEQYF. CDR3 bases: TGTGCCAGCAGCTTAGGAAGTCAGGGGGCTGTTGAGCAGTACTTC.

The gene calls are TRBV7-2 and TRBJ2-7; maybe TRBD1 (5 bases). The J call is doubtful: the DNA matches TRBJ2-4 better. This CDR3 is 15 amino acids long. Per germline, CDR1 SGHTA and CDR2 FQGNSA. CDR3 DNA: TGTGCCAGCAGCTTAGGGGTCCAGGGCAGGAACATTCAGTACTTC. Protein sequence: CASSLGVQGRNIQYF.

This sequence joins TRBV4-3 and TRBJ2-3; 8 nucleotides match TRBD1. V shed 0 bases, J shed 4 bases, and the junction held 12 bases outside the gene matches. Per the germline V gene, CDR1 is LGHNA and CDR2 is YSLEER. This CDR3 region has 18 residues. The CDR3 protein is CASSQDGSTGVNPDTQYF. The DNA of the CDR3 is TGCGCCAGCAGCCAAGACGGGTCGACAGGGGTGAACCCAGATACGCAGTATTTT.

The chain employs TRBV20-1 and TRBJ2-5, with 9 bases identical to TRBD1. Germline values: CDR1 DFQATT, CDR2 SNEGSKA (reference sequence). The ends lost 2 bases at V and 3 bases at J; junction bases unmatched: 4. The CDR3 extends over 14 amino acids. The CDR3 nucleotides are TGCAGTGCTAGAAGGTGGACAGGGGAAGAGACCCAGTACTTC. Encoded protein: CSARRWTGEETQYF.

This clonotype was detected only a few times. This chain links TRBV6-6 with TRBJ1-2, with 9 bases fitting TRBD1. The V segment lost 6 bases and the J segment 3 bases; nucleotides outside the gene matches: 14. Looked up from germline, CDR1 is MNHNY and CDR2 is SVGAGI (reference sequence). The CDR3 covers 17 residues. CDR3 nucleotide sequence: TGTGCCAGCAGACCCAGGAGTCAACAGGGGGCCGACTATGGCTACACCTTC. Its protein product is CASRPRSQQGADYGYTF.

The V call is TRBV20-1, the J call TRBJ2-1; D may be TRBD2 (6 bases). Per the germline V gene, CDR1 is DFQATT and CDR2 is SNEGSKA (reference sequence). The V gene lost 6 bases and the J gene lost 4 bases, with 19 bases spanning the gap. The CDR3 length is 15 residues. The CDR3 nucleotides read TGCAGTGCCTCGAGACTAGTGAGTCCATACAATGAGCAGTTCTTC. Translation gives CSASRLVSPYNEQFF.

This rearrangement joins TRBV18 to TRBJ2-3; 10 bases map to TRBD1. With V trimmed by 6 bases and J by 5 bases, 14 bases remained unmatched. Germline CDR1 reads KGHSH; CDR2 reads LQKENI. This CDR3 region has 17 residues. DNA for the CDR3: TGTGCCAGCTCTCCCCTCTCCGGGACAGGGGTGAGAGATACGCAGTATTTT. It specifies CASSPLSGTGVRDTQYF. The complete variable domain, with remaining parts taken from reference TRBV18 and TRBJ2-3, reads NAGVMQNPRHLVRRRGQEARLRCSPMKGHSHVYWYRQLPEEGLKFMVYLQKENIIDESGMPKERFSAEFPKEGPSILRIQQVVRGDSAAYFCASSPLSGTGVRDTQYFGPGTRLTVL.

CDR3 loop: CASSYGSEGPETQYF. CDR3 sequence (DNA): TGTGCCAGCAGTTACGGTTCGGAGGGGCCAGAGACCCAGTACTTC. The chain employs TRBV6-5 and TRBJ2-5; TRBD2 might be the D (6 bases). The CDR3 runs to 15 residues. V lost 2 bases and J 4 bases, leaving 14 bases between the germline ends. Germline CDR1 and CDR2: MNHEY and SVGAGI.